This T cell receptor beta chain was observed in a study of shared clonotypes between healthy human individuals. Only in-frame clones appear in the TCRdb table, and some are missing; sequencing was by immunoSEQ multiplex PCR. Of about 1.5 million clones in the sample, 95% to 99% were seen once. Germline V lookup: CDR1 MDHEN, CDR2 SYDVKM. The junction had 8 bases not matched to a gene; V was cut back by 5 bases and J by 10 bases. This CDR3 is built from 13 residues. The clonotype was recovered from a man aged 25-45 years in good health. The chain uses TRBV28 and TRBJ1-2, with 9 nucleotides matching TRBD1. The specimen was naive CD4+ T cells sorted from blood. Specified subset: CD45RA+ positively selected. CDR3 in DNA: TGTGCCAGCAGTCTAACAGGGGGCGGTTTCTACACCTTC. This sequence encodes CASSLTGGGFYTF.